A selection of T cell receptor beta chains follows, all from one sample in a study of Tregs in tolerant kidney transplant recipients. Only in-frame clones appear in the TCRdb table, and some are missing; sequencing was by immunoSEQ multiplex PCR. This sample carries some 47,000 clones, roughly nine tenths of them seen once, and the ten largest clones take around 16%. The material sequenced was CD8+ T cells from blood (PBMCs), taken 12 months after the transplant. The receptors were gathered from a human patient who received a combined kidney and bone marrow transplant. Some T cells could come from the graft donor. CDR3s include the opening cysteine and the closing phenylalanine or tryptophan. The D gene is left open where the match is weak. The size field is filled for only some rows; it gives once, few, many or a size class.

V: TRBV19; size: .; D: .; J: TRBJ1-1; DNA: TGTGCCAGTAGTATTTTCACACCGAACACTGAAGCTTTCTTT; CDR3: CASSIFTPNTEAFF
V: TRBV7-9; size: .; D: .; J: TRBJ1-4; DNA: TGTGCCAGCAGCCCCCGGAGCGGGACGACCTCAACTAATGAAAAACTGTTTTTT; CDR3: CASSPRSGTTSTNEKLFF
V: TRBV4-1; size: .; D: .; J: TRBJ2-3; DNA: TGCGCCAGCAGCCAAGGATCAGCGGATACGCAGTATTTT; CDR3: CASSQGSADTQYF
V: TRBV2; size: .; D: .; J: TRBJ1-1; DNA: TGTGCCAGCAGTGAAGGATTTAGACAGGTGGCCACTGAAGCTTTCTTT; CDR3: CASSEGFRQVATEAFF
V: TRBV5-4; size: .; D: .; J: TRBJ1-3; DNA: TGTGCCAGCAGCCGGGGTGATTATGGAAACACCATATATTTT; CDR3: CASSRGDYGNTIYF
V: TRBV6-5; size: .; D: TRBD2; J: TRBJ2-3; DNA: TGTGCCAGTACCACTAGCGGGAGGGGTGGAGATACGCAGTATTTT; CDR3: CASTTSGRGGDTQYF
V: TRBV9; size: .; D: TRBD1; J: TRBJ1-5; DNA: TGTGCCAGCAGCGCAGAAGGAGGGACAGGGAGCAATCAGCCCCAGCATTTT; CDR3: CASSAEGGTGSNQPQHF
V: TRBV4-1; size: .; D: TRBD1; J: TRBJ2-6; DNA: TGCGCCAGCAGCCAGCGCCGGGACAGTCTATCTGGGGCCAACGTCCTGACTTTC; CDR3: CASSQRRDSLSGANVLTF
V: TRBV5-5; size: .; D: .; J: TRBJ1-1; DNA: TGTGCGGGGACACCGGGGTGGGGCACTGAAGCTTTCTTT; CDR3: CAGTPGWGTEAFF
V: TRBV30; size: .; D: .; J: TRBJ1-2; DNA: TGTGCCTGGAAAGCTGTATGGGCCTACACCTTC; CDR3: CAWKAVWAYTF
V: TRBV21-1; size: .; D: .; J: TRBJ2-2; DNA: TGTGCCAGCAGAGCCGGGACTAGCGGGAGATCTTTCGGGGAGCTGTTTTTT; CDR3: CASRAGTSGRSFGELFF
V: TRBV27; size: few; D: TRBD2; J: TRBJ2-3; DNA: TGTGCCAGCAACTACGGACTAGCAGGGACAGATACGCAGTATTTT; CDR3: CASNYGLAGTDTQYF
V: TRBV9; size: .; D: TRBD1; J: TRBJ1-1; DNA: TGTGCCAGCAGCCCGCCGGGACAGGGGGTATACACTGAAGCTTTCTTT; CDR3: CASSPPGQGVYTEAFF
V: TRBV7-3; size: .; D: .; J: TRBJ1-2; DNA: TGTGCCAGCAGCTTAAATCCAGGGAGGGGCTACACCTTC; CDR3: CASSLNPGRGYTF
V: TRBV5-4; size: .; D: TRBD2; J: TRBJ2-1; DNA: TGTGCCAGCAGCCCTAGCGGGATATACAATGAGCAGTTCTTC; CDR3: CASSPSGIYNEQFF
V: TRBV30; size: .; D: .; J: TRBJ2-3; DNA: TGTGCCTGGAGTCCCGGGACTAGCACAGATACGCAGTATTTT; CDR3: CAWSPGTSTDTQYF
V: TRBV5-1; size: .; D: TRBD1; J: TRBJ2-1; DNA: TGCGCCAGCGCCGGGACAGGAACCTACAATGAGCAGTTCTTC; CDR3: CASAGTGTYNEQFF
V: TRBV4-2; size: .; D: .; J: TRBJ1-1; DNA: TGTGCCAGCAGCCACCGAGCAGGGGAGGGACCTGAAGCTTTCTTT; CDR3: CASSHRAGEGPEAFF
V: TRBV27; size: once; D: TRBD2; J: TRBJ2-5; DNA: TGTGCCAGCAGTTTACAGGGACTAGCGGGAGAAGAGACCCAGTACTTC; CDR3: CASSLQGLAGEETQYF
V: TRBV19; size: .; D: .; J: TRBJ1-5; DNA: TGTGCCAGTAGTATAGGAGGCAGGGATGGTCAGCCCCAGCATTTT; CDR3: CASSIGGRDGQPQHF
V: TRBV30; size: .; D: .; J: TRBJ2-7; DNA: TGTGCCTGGAGTGTACCAGCCAGGCAGAGATACGAGCAGTACTTC; CDR3: CAWSVPARQRYEQYF
V: TRBV2; size: .; D: .; J: TRBJ2-1; DNA: TGTGCCAGCAGTTCCCAGACTTCCTACAATGAGCAGTTCTTC; CDR3: CASSSQTSYNEQFF
V: TRBV4-3; size: .; D: .; J: TRBJ1-1; DNA: TGCGCCAGCAGCCAAGCTTTGGGAGACGAAGCTTTCTTT; CDR3: CASSQALGDEAFF
V: TRBV9; size: once; D: TRBD1; J: TRBJ2-2; DNA: TGTGCCAGCAGCGTATACCTCGGGACAGGGGCCCCTCTTAGCGGAGCCGGGGAGCTGTTTTTT; CDR3: CASSVYLGTGAPLSGAGELFF
V: TRBV9; size: .; D: TRBD2; J: TRBJ2-1; DNA: TGTGCCAGCAGCGTAGCGCCCTTTGAGCGGGAGGGCCGTATTGAGCAGTTCTTC; CDR3: CASSVAPFEREGRIEQFF
V: TRBV27; size: .; D: TRBD1; J: TRBJ2-7; DNA: TGTGCCAGCAGCACGGGACAGGGGTGGAACGAGCAGTACTTC; CDR3: CASSTGQGWNEQYF
V: TRBV9; size: .; D: TRBD1; J: TRBJ1-2; DNA: TGTGCCAGCAGAACAGGGACGGGGACAGGGGGAAGCTGGTATGGCTACACCTTC; CDR3: CASRTGTGTGGSWYGYTF
V: TRBV2; size: .; D: .; J: TRBJ2-5; DNA: TGTGCCAGCAGTGACAGGCAAGAGACCCAGTACTTC; CDR3: CASSDRQETQYF
V: TRBV7-2; size: .; D: .; J: TRBJ1-1; DNA: TGTGCCAGCAGCTTGGGAGAAAAAGCTTTCTTT; CDR3: CASSLGEKAFF